Listed here is a single TCR beta chain. Its specificity is not known. This CDR3 is built from 14 residues. The V gene lost 0 bases and the J gene lost 3 bases, with 6 bases spanning the gap. The germline CDR1 and CDR2 sequences are ENHRY and SYGVKD. TCRdb re-analysed the 5' RACE reads in MiXCR, keeping a single row per CDR3 protein. The top ten hold 24% of the sample, which has about 150,000 distinct CDR3 sequences, around 27% seen once. These data come from a study of T-cell memory formation after mild COVID-19. Findings and limits, study-wide: Later expanders leaned CD4+, whereas clones that contracted between day 15 and 85 were balanced CD4/CD8. CD4+ contracting clones were mainly CM and EM; CD8+ ones, EMRA.

Sequenced: PBMCs or a T cell subset sorted from them (not recorded which). The sequence came from an adult woman who had mild COVID-19 (a few samples of this study predate the infection). Cell type and time point are not known. J is TRBJ1-5 and V is TRBV10-3; unclear D gene. The CDR3 loop reads CAISESDLNQPQHF. CDR3 DNA sequence: TGTGCCATCAGTGAGTCGGACCTCAATCAGCCCCAGCATTTT.